This TCR beta chain derives from a study of T cell responses to AZD1222 COVID-19 vaccine. With 7 bases clipped from V and 1 base from J, the junction kept 6 bases outside the gene matches. The CDR3 sequence is 15 residues long. Germline lookup yields CDR1 KGHDR and CDR2 SFDVKD. Produced via immunoSEQ multiplex PCR; TCRdb's table is partial and in-frame only. The sample has some 84,000 clones, about 87% seen once. The source was peripheral blood, collected on day 0 of AZD1222 vaccination. This TCR derives from an adult in good health. The V and J genes are TRBV24-1 and TRBJ2-5; TRBD1 agrees at 9 bases. The CDR3 DNA reads TGTGCCACCAGCCCTGGGACAGGGCTCCAAGAGACCCAGTACTTC. Translating it yields CATSPGTGLQETQYF.